One sample yielded the 8 T cell receptor beta chains listed below, sequenced in a study of blood T cells in healthy people across ages. It was with a sample-barcoded 5' primer and a J-beta primer mix that a second PCR of roughly 6 to 12 cycles was run. TCRdb itself ran the 5' RACE reads through MiXCR, one entry per CDR3 protein. The table has about 1.7 million distinct CDR3 sequences, under 30% seen once; the top ten hold about 7.7%. Source material: blood. The receptors derive from a young woman in good health.

This clonotype occurred a few times. DNA for the CDR3: TGTGCCAGCAGTTTGTGGTCGAGCGGACCTAACAATGAGCAGTTCTTC. Its translation is CASSLWSSGPNNEQFF. This chain links TRBV12-3 or TRBV12-4 with TRBJ2-1; TRBD2 might be the D (5 bases). Deletions cut 3 bases from V and 5 bases from J, with 17 bases between. The length of the CDR3 is 16 residues.

As for this clonotype: The junction departs from germline at one end; a sequencing error may be responsible. This chain joins TRBV4-1 and TRBJ2-2; 7 nucleotides match TRBD1. Germline loops: CDR1 MGHRA, CDR2 YSYEKL. CDR3 size: 14 residues. The CDR3 here is CASSPGTDTGEQFF. As DNA, the CDR3 is TGCGCCAGCAGTCCCGGGACAGATACCGGGGAGCAGTTTTTT.

The J gene is TRBJ2-7, the V gene TRBV4-1, with D perhaps TRBD1 (6 bases). V was pared by 1 base and J by 2 bases, with 12 bases between. From germline, CDR1 is MGHRA and CDR2 YSYEKL. The CDR3 covers 15 residues. The CDR3 DNA reads TGCGCCAGCAGCCAAGCGCCAGGGGTAACCTACGAGCAGTACTTC. Its translation: CASSQAPGVTYEQYF.

V is TRBV6-2 or TRBV6-3 and J is TRBJ2-7; D may be TRBD1 or TRBD2 (5 bases each). Trimming pared 4 bases from V and 4 bases from J, leaving 23 bases between. CDR3 size: 17 residues. CDR1 and CDR2 (germline): MNHEY, SVGEGT. CDR3: CASSSALRGAQEYEQYF. The CDR3 region has the DNA TGTGCCAGCAGTTCAGCATTGAGGGGAGCGCAGGAGTACGAGCAGTACTTC.

The V gene is TRBV18, the J gene TRBJ1-1; the D gene is possibly TRBD1 (5 bases). The CDR3 consists of 15 residues. Germline V gene sequence: CDR1 KGHSH, CDR2 LQKENI. Trimming stripped 4 bases from V and 6 bases from J, with 18 bases between. The CDR3 region has the DNA TGTGCCAGCTCACTCCCGAAAGGGGAGGCTGCTGAAGCTTTCTTT. Residues: CASSLPKGEAAEAFF.

The rearrangement joins TRBV6-2 or TRBV6-3 to TRBJ2-1, with D uncertain. The CDR3 has 12 residues. The germline V gene encodes CDR1 MNHEY and CDR2 SVGEGT. V was cut by 0 bases and J by 8 bases, with 5 bases left in between. The CDR3 is CASSYSPHEQFF. The CDR3 DNA reads as TGTGCCAGCAGTTACTCTCCGCATGAGCAGTTCTTC.

The CDR3 nucleotides read TGTGCCAGCAGCAGAAGACATGGCGCCGAGCAGTACTTC. This codes for CASSRRHGAEQYF. This rearrangement joins TRBV7-2 to TRBJ2-7; D is unclear. Germline V gives CDR1 SGHTA, CDR2 FQGNSA. V lost 5 bases and J 6 bases, leaving 14 bases between the germline ends. The CDR3 has 13 residues.

V and J are TRBV12-3 or TRBV12-4 and TRBJ2-5; 10 nucleotides match TRBD1. The last part of the DNA fits TRBJ2-7 better; the J call may be wrong. The CDR3 has 15 residues. The DNA for the CDR3 is TGTGCCAGCAGTTTTGTAACTGGGACAGGGGACGAGCAGTACTTC. Translating gives CASSFVTGTGDEQYF.